This TCR beta chain is drawn from a study of cytomegalovirus exposure and HLA in healthy donors. General study results and limits: Analyses of presence/absence relied on an assumption of roughly uniform sequencing depth across donors.

On this clone itself: The antigen remains unidentified.

Germline V gene data show CDR1 as MNHEY and CDR2 as SMNVEV (reference sequence). V was shortened by 1 base and J by 1 base, with 10 bases between the two germline ends. The CDR3 spans 15 residues. A multiplex PCR was run with 60 Vbeta primers and 13 Jbeta primers. Here immunoSEQ multiplex PCR was the method, and the copy in TCRdb shows in-frame clones only, minus some. The specimen's table records 130,000 to 150,000 clones. The chain combines TRBV27 with TRBJ1-2; D call uncertain. Sequencing was carried out using PBMCs. The clonotype comes from a middle-aged man in good health and CMV-seronegative. The CDR3 sequence is CASSLWADDNYGYTF. In nucleotides, the CDR3 is TGTGCCAGCAGTTTATGGGCCGATGATAACTATGGCTACACCTTC.